Below, 24 T cell receptor beta chains from the same sample are listed, as sequenced in a study of human T cells and chemical hapten exposure. Each CDR3 protein gets one entry after TCRdb re-called the RACE reads with MiXCR. The sample includes roughly 100,000 distinct CDR3 sequences, more than 10% of them seen just once. The time point was: pre-sensitization, week 0. Treatment indicated: therapeutic diphenylcyclopropenone sensitization with weekly scalp DPC. Here the sequenced sample was whole blood, taken in connection with sensitization to the hapten diphenylcyclopropenone (DPC). Every receptor here comes from a woman aged 55-75 years with alopecia areata. Some clones in this sample may be carry-over from other donors' samples.

This clonotype came up many times. The chain has TRBV3-1 and TRBJ2-3; 10 nucleotides agree with TRBD2. Unmatched junction bases numbered 14, after V lost 4 bases and J lost 1 base. Germline-derived CDR1 and CDR2 are LGHDT and YNNKEL (reference sequence). The CDR3 totals 19 residues. Here the CDR3 DNA reads TGTGCCAGCAGCCCCCGGGTAGCGGGGGGCCCTCTCCGCACAGATACGCAGTATTTT. Its protein product is CASSPRVAGGPLRTDTQYF.

This clonotype was observed a handful of times. The chain links TRBV11-2 to TRBJ2-5; TRBD1 matches at 10 bases. Germline V gene lookup returns CDR1 SGHAT and CDR2 FQNNGV. V lost 5 bases, J lost 2 bases, and 5 bases stayed unmatched. The CDR3 length is 15 residues. DNA for the CDR3: TGTGCCAGCAGCCCGCGACAGGGGGCACAAGAGACCCAGTACTTC. Translation: CASSPRQGAQETQYF. Filled out from reference TRBV11-2 and TRBJ2-5, the complete variable domain reads EAGVAQSPRYKIIEKRQSVAFWCNPISGHATLYWYQQILGQGPKLLIQFQNNGVVDDSQLPKDRFSAERLKGVDSTLKIQPAKLEDSAVYLCASSPRQGAQETQYFGPGTRLLVL.

This clonotype occurred a few times. CDR3 amino acids: CASSLGTLFGRYGYTF. DNA for the CDR3: TGTGCCAGCAGCTTAGGGACCCTTTTCGGGCGCTATGGCTACACCTTC. This chain joins TRBV5-6 and TRBJ1-2; tentatively, D is TRBD1 (5 bases). Trimming shortened V by 2 bases and J by 4 bases, and 18 bases separated the two germline ends. Per germline, CDR1 SGHDT and CDR2 YYEEEE. The CDR3 has 16 amino acids.

This clonotype was detected many times. The V and J genes are TRBV7-6 and TRBJ1-3; D is ambiguous. Germline assignment: CDR1 SGHVS and CDR2 FNYEAQ. Trimming removed 5 bases at V and 4 bases at J, with 6 bases between. The CDR3 length is 12 residues. The CDR3 loop reads CASSPPGNTIYF. The DNA for the CDR3 is TGTGCCAGCAGCCCTCCCGGAAACACCATATATTTT.

CDR3 DNA: TGTGCCAGCAGTGAGGCAGGGGCAGGGGAGACCCAGTACTTC. Translated: CASSEAGAGETQYF. The V call is TRBV3-1, the J call TRBJ2-5, with D maybe TRBD1 (6 bases). Trimming shortened V by 6 bases and J by 5 bases, and 16 bases separated the two germline ends. Per germline, CDR1 LGHDT and CDR2 YNNKEL (reference sequence). This CDR3 contains 14 residues.

The genes are TRBV4-2 and TRBJ2-3; 7 bases map to TRBD2. Germline V gives CDR1 LGHNA, CDR2 YNFKEQ. This CDR3 is built from 17 residues. The V gene end was trimmed by 0 bases and the J gene end by 0 bases; junction bases not matched to a gene: 6. CDR3 amino acids: CASSQESAGISTDTQYF. CDR3 DNA: TGTGCCAGCAGCCAAGAATCAGCGGGGATTAGCACAGATACGCAGTATTTT.

There are a few counts of this clonotype. The junction shows a germline mismatch at one end, possibly a read error. The chain recombines TRBV7-9 with TRBJ2-1; unclear D gene. Germline-derived CDR1 and CDR2 are SEHNR and FQNEAQ (reference sequence). This CDR3 has 8 amino acids. DNA for the CDR3: TGTGCCAGCAGCTTAGGCACCTTC. Its translation: CASSLGTF.

This clonotype appeared a few times. J is TRBJ2-5 and V is TRBV20-1; either TRBD1 or TRBD2 may supply D (6 bases each). This CDR3 contains 12 residues. Per germline, CDR1 DFQATT and CDR2 SNEGSKA (reference sequence). Trimming took off 7 bases at V and 4 bases at J, with 13 bases between the two ends. CDR3 DNA: TGCAGTGGGACCGGGGGCCGAGAGACCCAGTACTTC. This sequence encodes CSGTGGRETQYF.

The table lists this clonotype with many counts. The chain has TRBV6-2 or TRBV6-3 and TRBJ2-5, with 7 bases that match TRBD1. The CDR3 runs 13 residues. CDR1 and CDR2 (germline): MNHEY, SVGEGT. The V and J ends lost 6 bases and 4 bases, in that order; junction bases with no gene match: 5. This chain's CDR3 is CASSTRQGETQYF. In DNA, the CDR3 is TGTGCCAGCAGCACTCGACAGGGAGAGACCCAGTACTTC.

This clonotype was detected ten times or more. The V call is TRBV20-1, the J call TRBJ1-2, with D maybe TRBD1 (5 bases). The CDR3 totals 14 residues. V was clipped by 3 bases and J by 3 bases, with 14 bases between them. Per germline, CDR1 DFQATT and CDR2 SNEGSKA (reference sequence). CDR3: CSASRQSGDYGYTF. CDR3 DNA sequence: TGCAGTGCTAGCCGACAGTCCGGCGACTATGGCTACACCTTC.

This clonotype was found many times. V gene TRBV18 combines with J gene TRBJ2-7, with D uncertain. Germline CDR1 is KGHSH and CDR2 is LQKENI. This CDR3 has 15 residues. V shed 0 bases and J shed 2 bases, with 11 bases lying between them. This CDR3 is CASSPPNQVPYEQYF. Here the CDR3 DNA reads TGTGCCAGCTCACCACCCAACCAGGTCCCCTACGAGCAGTACTTC.

This clonotype has ten or more counts. For the CDR3, the DNA is TGTGCCAGCAGTTTTAGCTCAGGGCAAACCTATGGCTACACCTTC. Translation: CASSFSSGQTYGYTF. J is TRBJ1-2 and V is TRBV27; the D gene is possibly TRBD1 (5 bases). The CDR3 is 15 residues long. Trimming shortened V by 3 bases and J by 4 bases, and 15 bases separated the two germline ends. Germline assignment: CDR1 MNHEY and CDR2 SMNVEV (reference sequence).

This clonotype was recorded a few times. CDR3 residues: CASSLGGPVGNTIYF. The CDR3 DNA sequence: TGCGCCAGCAGCTTGGGGGGTCCTGTTGGAAACACCATATATTTT. The chain combines TRBV5-1 with TRBJ1-3, with no clear D. Deletions cut 0 bases from V and 3 bases from J, with 10 bases between. Germline V gives CDR1 SGHRS, CDR2 YFSETQ. The CDR3 spans 15 residues.

This clonotype was observed many times. The chain recombines TRBV12-3 or TRBV12-4 with TRBJ1-5; a possible D gene is TRBD1 (5 bases). Deletions cut 6 bases from V and 6 bases from J, with 12 bases between. This CDR3 spans 13 amino acids. The CDR3 reads CASRARDSQPQHF. CDR3 DNA sequence: TGTGCCAGCAGGGCCAGGGATTCTCAGCCCCAGCATTTT.

Concerning this clonotype: Germline and junction disagree at one end, which may indicate a read error. The gene calls are TRBV10-2 and TRBJ2-7; D is undetermined. The germline V gene encodes CDR1 WSHSY and CDR2 SAAADI. This CDR3 contains 15 residues. DNA of the CDR3: TGCGCCACCAGTGACGACTGGGGAACTCCCTACGAGCAGTACTTC. Translated: CATSDDWGTPYEQYF.

This clonotype was detected many times. This rearrangement joins TRBV18 to TRBJ2-7; D unclear. Trimming took 2 bases from V and 6 from J, leaving 8 bases between them. In germline, CDR1 is KGHSH, CDR2 LQKENI. This CDR3 region has 12 residues. CDR3 protein: CASSPREGEQYF. The DNA of the CDR3 is TGTGCCAGCTCACCAAGGGAAGGCGAGCAGTACTTC.

At least ten counts were recorded for this clonotype. The CDR3 loop is CASSPQMMGYGYTF. The CDR3 DNA reads TGTGCCAGCAGTCCCCAAATGATGGGCTATGGCTACACCTTC. The gene calls are TRBV12-3 or TRBV12-4 and TRBJ1-2, with D unclear. V was pared by 5 bases and J by 4 bases, with 14 bases between. The CDR3 spans 14 residues.

This clonotype was detected ten times or more. V usage is TRBV24-1 and J usage is TRBJ2-5; D gene unclear. The germline V gene encodes CDR1 KGHDR and CDR2 SFDVKD. The CDR3 is made up of 9 amino acids. V was cut by 11 bases and J by 5 bases, with 5 bases left in between. The CDR3 region is CARTETQYF. In DNA, the CDR3 is TGTGCCAGAACGGAGACCCAGTACTTC.

This clonotype was seen at least ten times. One junction end disagrees with the germline gene, perhaps due to a read error. The chain is built from TRBV6-5 and TRBJ1-1, with D maybe TRBD1 (6 bases). The CDR3 is made up of 14 amino acids. Germline V gene lookup returns CDR1 MNHEY and CDR2 SVGAGI. The CDR3 loop is CASSPGQLYTEVFF. CDR3 nucleotide sequence: TGTGCCAGCAGTCCGGGACAACTGTACACTGAAGTTTTCTTT.

This clonotype was seen many times. The V call is TRBV19, the J call TRBJ2-3; 9 bases map to TRBD1. Germline V gives CDR1 LNHDA, CDR2 SQIVND (reference sequence). The V and J ends lost 10 bases and 6 bases, in that order; junction bases with no gene match: 17. CDR3 size: 16 residues. CDR3 protein: CATRGIGQGMRDTQYF. CDR3 DNA: TGTGCCACCAGAGGGATCGGACAGGGGATGAGGGATACGCAGTATTTT.

This clonotype was seen a handful of times. V gene TRBV7-9 combines with J gene TRBJ2-1; 7 bases align to TRBD1. The CDR3 consists of 16 residues. Germline loops: CDR1 SEHNR, CDR2 FQNEAQ (reference sequence). J gave up 8 bases and V 0 bases, and 10 bases lay outside the gene matches. CDR3 amino acids: CASSLASTGSSDEQFF. DNA for the CDR3: TGTGCCAGCAGCTTAGCCTCGACAGGGAGCTCCGATGAGCAGTTCTTC. The full variable domain, in which reference TRBV7-9 and TRBJ2-1 provide the parts outside the CDR3, is DTGVSQNPRHKITKRGQNVTFRCDPISEHNRLYWYRQTLGQGPEFLTYFQNEAQLEKSRLLSDRFSAERPKGSFSTLEIQRTEQGDSAMYLCASSLASTGSSDEQFFGPGTRLTVL.

The chain couples TRBV7-9 to TRBJ2-3; 11 nucleotides align to TRBD2. Germline loops: CDR1 SEHNR, CDR2 FQNEAQ (reference sequence). The CDR3 is 16 amino acids. V lost 0 bases to trimming and J lost 3 bases; unmatched junction nucleotides: 2. The CDR3 sequence: CASSLALAGGTDTQYF. CDR3 bases: TGTGCCAGCAGCTTAGCCCTAGCGGGGGGAACAGATACGCAGTATTTT.

The chain joins TRBV6-1 to TRBJ2-7; no firm D call. Germline CDR1 and CDR2: MNHNS and SASEGT. V was clipped by 4 bases and J by 2 bases, with 6 bases between them. The CDR3 contains 12 residues. CDR3 bases: TGTGCCAGCAGTGGCCAGACCTACGAGCAGTACTTC. Translating it yields CASSGQTYEQYF.

This clonotype was counted between two and nine times. This chain connects TRBV16 to TRBJ2-7; no clear D. Germline V gene data show CDR1 as KGHSY and CDR2 as FQNENV. This CDR3 has 13 residues. Trimming cost V 0 bases and J 4 bases, with 7 bases left between them. For the CDR3, the DNA is TGTGCCAGCAGCCAATCAGGCCAGTACGAGCAGTACTTC. It yields the protein CASSQSGQYEQYF.